Detailed here is one T cell receptor (beta chain). What it binds is unknown. This specimen comes from a study of vaccination and CD4 T cells after COVID-19. About the study: The convalescents included six males and four females, and among them two were Hispanic while seven were Caucasian. Post-COVID draws followed diagnosis by a median around 100 days (range 35 to 161).

As to time point: late sampling 161 to 241 days after vaccination in three convalescent patients. As to treatment: roughly 10-day PBMC culture with coronavirus spike peptide pools or control peptides (ViraFEST assay). TCR sequencing followed the expansion of antigen-specific T cells with peptide pools in ViraFEST. The germline gives CDR1 SQVTM, CDR2 ANQGSEA. V gave up 4 bases and J gave up 8 bases, with 20 bases separating them. The length of the CDR3 is 14 residues. Cultured CD4+ T cells had their DNA profiled by the Oncomine TCR Beta short-read assay. TCRdb processed the PCR reads anew with MiXCR; each CDR3 protein has one entry. The sample has tens of thousands of distinct CDR3 sequences, 28% seen once; the top ten hold 7.1%.

The receptor was isolated from a human donor who had recovered from COVID-19. The sample in question was CD4+ T cells from blood, cultured in vitro, obtained about 7 months after SARS-CoV-2 vaccination. The chain joins TRBV29-1 to TRBJ1-2; unclear D gene. CDR3 loop: CSVAAVGLAGGYTF. As DNA, the CDR3 is TGCAGCGTTGCCGCGGTCGGGCTCGCGGGGGGCTACACCTTC.